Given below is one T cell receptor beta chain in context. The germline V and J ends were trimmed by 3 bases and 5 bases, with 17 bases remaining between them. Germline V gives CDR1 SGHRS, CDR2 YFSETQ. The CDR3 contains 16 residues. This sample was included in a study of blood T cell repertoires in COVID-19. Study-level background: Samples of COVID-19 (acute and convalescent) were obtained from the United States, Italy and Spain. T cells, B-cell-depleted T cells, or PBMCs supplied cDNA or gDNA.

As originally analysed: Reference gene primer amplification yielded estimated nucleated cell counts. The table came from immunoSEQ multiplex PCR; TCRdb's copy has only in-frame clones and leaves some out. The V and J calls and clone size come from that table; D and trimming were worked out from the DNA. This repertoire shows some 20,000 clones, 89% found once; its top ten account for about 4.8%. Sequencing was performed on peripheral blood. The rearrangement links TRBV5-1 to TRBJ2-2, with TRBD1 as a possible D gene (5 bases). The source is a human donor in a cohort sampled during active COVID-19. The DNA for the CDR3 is TGCGCCAGCAGCTCTACTCTAGGGGCCCCAACCGGGGAGCTGTTTTTT. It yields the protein CASSSTLGAPTGELFF. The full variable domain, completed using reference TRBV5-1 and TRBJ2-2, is KAGVTQTPRYLIKTRGQQVTLSCSPISGHRSVSWYQQTPGQGLQFLFEYFSETQRNKGNFPGRFSGRQFSNSRSEMNVSTLELGDSALYLCASSSTLGAPTGELFFGEGSRLTVL.